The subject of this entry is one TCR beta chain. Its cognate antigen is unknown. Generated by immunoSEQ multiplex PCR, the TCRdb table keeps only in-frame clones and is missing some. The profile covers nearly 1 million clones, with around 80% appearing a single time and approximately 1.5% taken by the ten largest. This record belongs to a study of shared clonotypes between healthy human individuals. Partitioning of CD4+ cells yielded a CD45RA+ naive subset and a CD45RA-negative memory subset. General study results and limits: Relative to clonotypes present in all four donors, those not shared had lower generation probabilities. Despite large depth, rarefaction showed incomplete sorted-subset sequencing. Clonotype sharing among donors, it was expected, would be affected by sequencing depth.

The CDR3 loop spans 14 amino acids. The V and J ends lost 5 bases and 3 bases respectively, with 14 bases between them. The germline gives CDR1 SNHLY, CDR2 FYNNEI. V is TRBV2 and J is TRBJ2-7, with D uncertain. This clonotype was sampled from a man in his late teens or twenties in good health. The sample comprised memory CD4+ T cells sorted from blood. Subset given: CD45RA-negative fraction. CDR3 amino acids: CASSPLTVNYEQYF. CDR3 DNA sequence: TGTGCCAGCAGTCCCCTAACAGTAAACTACGAGCAGTACTTC.